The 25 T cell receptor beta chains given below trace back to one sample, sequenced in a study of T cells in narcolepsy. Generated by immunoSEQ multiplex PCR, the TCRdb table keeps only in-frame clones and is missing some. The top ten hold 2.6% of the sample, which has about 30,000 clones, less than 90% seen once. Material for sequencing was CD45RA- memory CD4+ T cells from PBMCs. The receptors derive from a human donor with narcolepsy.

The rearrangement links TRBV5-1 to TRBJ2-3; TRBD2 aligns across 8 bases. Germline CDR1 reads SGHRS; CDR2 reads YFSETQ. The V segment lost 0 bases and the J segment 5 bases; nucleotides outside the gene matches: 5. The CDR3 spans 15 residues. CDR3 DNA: TGCGCCAGCAGCTTGGACGGGGGGGCCATAGATACGCAGTATTTT. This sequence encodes CASSLDGGAIDTQYF.

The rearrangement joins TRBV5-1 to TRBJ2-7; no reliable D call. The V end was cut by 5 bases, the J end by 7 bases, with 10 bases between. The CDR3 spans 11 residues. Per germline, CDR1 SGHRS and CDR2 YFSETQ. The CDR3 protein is CASRTGEEQYF. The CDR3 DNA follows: TGCGCCAGCAGAACTGGGGAAGAGCAGTACTTC.

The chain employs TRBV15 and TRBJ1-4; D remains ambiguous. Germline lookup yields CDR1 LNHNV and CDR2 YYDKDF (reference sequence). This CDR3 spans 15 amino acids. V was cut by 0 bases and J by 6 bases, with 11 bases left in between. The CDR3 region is CATSRDNGYDEKLFF. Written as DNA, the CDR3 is TGTGCCACCAGCAGAGATAACGGGTATGATGAAAAACTGTTTTTT.

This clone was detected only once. CDR3 protein: CASRGAGNTEAFF. DNA for the CDR3: TGTGCCAGCAGGGGAGCGGGGAACACTGAAGCTTTCTTT. The rearrangement joins TRBV6-1 to TRBJ1-1; D remains unclear. Germline CDR1 is MNHNS and CDR2 is SASEGT. The CDR3 consists of 13 residues. Deletions cut 6 bases from V and 1 base from J, with 9 bases between.

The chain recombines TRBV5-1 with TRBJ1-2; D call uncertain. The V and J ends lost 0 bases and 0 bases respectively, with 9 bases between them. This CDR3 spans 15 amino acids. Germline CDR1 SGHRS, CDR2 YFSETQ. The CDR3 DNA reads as TGCGCCAGCAGCTTGGAAGCGGAAGCTAACTATGGCTACACCTTC. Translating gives CASSLEAEANYGYTF.

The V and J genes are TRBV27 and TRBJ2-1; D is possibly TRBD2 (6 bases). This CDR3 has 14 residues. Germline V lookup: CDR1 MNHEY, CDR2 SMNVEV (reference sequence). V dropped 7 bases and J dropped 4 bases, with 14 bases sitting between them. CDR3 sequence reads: CASTRSGYYNEQFF. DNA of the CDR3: TGTGCCAGCACTCGTAGCGGATATTACAATGAGCAGTTCTTC.

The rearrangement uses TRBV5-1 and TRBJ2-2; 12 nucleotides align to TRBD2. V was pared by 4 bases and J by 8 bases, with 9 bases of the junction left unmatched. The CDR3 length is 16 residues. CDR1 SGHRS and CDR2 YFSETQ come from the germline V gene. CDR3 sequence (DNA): TGCGCCAGCAGCATGACTAGCGGGAGACCCCAGGGGGAGCTGTTTTTT. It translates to CASSMTSGRPQGELFF.

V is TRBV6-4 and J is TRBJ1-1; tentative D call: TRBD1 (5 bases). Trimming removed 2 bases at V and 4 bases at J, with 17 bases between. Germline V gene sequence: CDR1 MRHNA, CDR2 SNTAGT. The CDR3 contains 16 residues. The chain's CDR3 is CASSDPRGFPGTEAFF. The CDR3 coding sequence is TGTGCCAGCAGTGACCCTAGGGGCTTTCCGGGCACTGAAGCTTTCTTT.

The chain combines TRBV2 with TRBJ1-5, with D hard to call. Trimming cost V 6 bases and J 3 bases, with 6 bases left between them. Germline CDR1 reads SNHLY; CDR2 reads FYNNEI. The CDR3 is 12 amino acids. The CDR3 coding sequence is TGTGCCAGCAGACGGGACAATCAGCCCCAGCATTTT. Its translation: CASRRDNQPQHF.

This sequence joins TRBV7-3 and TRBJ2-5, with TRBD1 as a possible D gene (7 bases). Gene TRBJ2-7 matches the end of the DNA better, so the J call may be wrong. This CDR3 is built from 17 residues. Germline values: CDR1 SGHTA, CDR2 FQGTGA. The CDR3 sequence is CASSPNPGGPPSYEQYF. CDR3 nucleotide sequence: TGTGCCAGCAGCCCCAACCCAGGGGGGCCCCCATCCTACGAGCAGTACTTC.

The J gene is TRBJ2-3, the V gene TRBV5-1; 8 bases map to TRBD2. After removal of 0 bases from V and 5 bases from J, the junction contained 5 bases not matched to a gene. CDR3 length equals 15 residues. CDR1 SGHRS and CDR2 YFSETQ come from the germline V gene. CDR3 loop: CASSLDSGAGDTQYF. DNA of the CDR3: TGCGCCAGCAGCTTGGATAGCGGGGCAGGAGATACGCAGTATTTT.

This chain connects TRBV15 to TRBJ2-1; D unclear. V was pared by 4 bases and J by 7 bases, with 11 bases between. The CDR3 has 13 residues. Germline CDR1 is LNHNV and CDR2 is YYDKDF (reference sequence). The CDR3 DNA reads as TGTGCCACCAGCACCGACTGGGGTAATGAGCAGTTCTTC. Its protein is CATSTDWGNEQFF.

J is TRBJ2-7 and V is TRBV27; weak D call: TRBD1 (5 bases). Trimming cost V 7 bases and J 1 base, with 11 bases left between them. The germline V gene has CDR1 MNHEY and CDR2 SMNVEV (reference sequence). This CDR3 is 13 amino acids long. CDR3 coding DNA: TGTGCCAGCACAAGGCCAGGGTCCTACGAGCAGTACTTC. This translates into CASTRPGSYEQYF.

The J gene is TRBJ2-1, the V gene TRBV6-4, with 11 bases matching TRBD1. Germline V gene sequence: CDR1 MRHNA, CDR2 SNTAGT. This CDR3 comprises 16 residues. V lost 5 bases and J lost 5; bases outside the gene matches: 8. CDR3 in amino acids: CASSLGAGQGDNEQFF. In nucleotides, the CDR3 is TGTGCCAGCAGTCTCGGGGCGGGACAGGGGGACAATGAGCAGTTCTTC.

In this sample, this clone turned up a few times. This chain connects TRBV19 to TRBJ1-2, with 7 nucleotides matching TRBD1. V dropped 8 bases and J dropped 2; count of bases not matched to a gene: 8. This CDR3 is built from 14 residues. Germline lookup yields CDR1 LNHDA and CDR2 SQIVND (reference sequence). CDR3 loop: CASYSRGGNYGYTF. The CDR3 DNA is TGTGCCAGTTATTCCAGGGGGGGAAACTATGGCTACACCTTC. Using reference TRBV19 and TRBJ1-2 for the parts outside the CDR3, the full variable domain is DGGITQSPKYLFRKEGQNVTLSCEQNLNHDAMYWYRQDPGQGLRLIYYSQIVNDFQKGDIAEGYSVSREKKESFPLTVTSAQKNPTAFYLCASYSRGGNYGYTFGSGTRLTVV.

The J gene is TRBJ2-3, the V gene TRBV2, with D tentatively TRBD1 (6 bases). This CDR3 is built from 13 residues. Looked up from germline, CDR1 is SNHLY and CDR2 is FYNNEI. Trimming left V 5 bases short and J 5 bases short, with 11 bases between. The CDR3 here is CASSPQGKDTQYF. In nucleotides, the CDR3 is TGTGCCAGCAGTCCACAGGGAAAAGATACGCAGTATTTT.

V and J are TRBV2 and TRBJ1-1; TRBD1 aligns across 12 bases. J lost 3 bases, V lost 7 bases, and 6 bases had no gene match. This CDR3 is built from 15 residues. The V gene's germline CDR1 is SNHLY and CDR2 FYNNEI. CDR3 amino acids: CASTRDRGRDTEAFF. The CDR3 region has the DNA TGTGCCAGCACCAGGGACAGGGGGCGGGACACTGAAGCTTTCTTT.

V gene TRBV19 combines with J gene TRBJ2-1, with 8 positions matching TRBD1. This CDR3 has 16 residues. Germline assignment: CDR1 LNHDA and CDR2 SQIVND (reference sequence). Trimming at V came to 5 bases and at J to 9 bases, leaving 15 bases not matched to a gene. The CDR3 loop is CASSLGADRVGGEQFF. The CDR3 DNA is TGTGCCAGTAGTCTGGGTGCGGACAGGGTAGGTGGTGAGCAGTTCTTC.

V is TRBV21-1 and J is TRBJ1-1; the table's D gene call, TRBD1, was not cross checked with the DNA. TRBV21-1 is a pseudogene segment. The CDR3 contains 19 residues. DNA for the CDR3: TGTGCCAGCAGCGTAAGTCCCGGGACAGGGTTTGGAGGGAACACTGAAGCTTTCTTT. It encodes CASSVSPGTGFGGNTEAFF.

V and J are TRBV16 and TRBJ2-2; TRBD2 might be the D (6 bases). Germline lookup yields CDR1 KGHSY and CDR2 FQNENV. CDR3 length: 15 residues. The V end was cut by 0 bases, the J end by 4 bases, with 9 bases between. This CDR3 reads CASSQSGGGTGELFF. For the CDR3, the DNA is TGTGCCAGCAGCCAATCTGGGGGAGGCACCGGGGAGCTGTTTTTT.

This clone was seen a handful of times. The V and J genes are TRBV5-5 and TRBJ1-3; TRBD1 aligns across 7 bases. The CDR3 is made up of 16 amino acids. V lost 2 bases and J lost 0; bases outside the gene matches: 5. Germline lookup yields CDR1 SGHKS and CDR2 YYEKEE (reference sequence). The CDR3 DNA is TGTGCCAGCAGCTTATTGGGGACAGACTCTGGAAACACCATATATTTT. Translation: CASSLLGTDSGNTIYF.

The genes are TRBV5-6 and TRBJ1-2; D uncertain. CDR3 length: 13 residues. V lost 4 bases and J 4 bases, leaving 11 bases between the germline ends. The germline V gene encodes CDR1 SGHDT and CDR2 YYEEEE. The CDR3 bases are TGTGCCAGCAGCCCGGGCAGGACCTATGGCTACACCTTC. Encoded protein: CASSPGRTYGYTF. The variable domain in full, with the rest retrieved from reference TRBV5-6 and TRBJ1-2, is DAGVTQSPTHLIKTRGQQVTLRCSPKSGHDTVSWYQQALGQGPQFIFQYYEEEERQRGNFPDRFSGHQFPNYSSELNVNALLLGDSALYLCASSPGRTYGYTFGSGTRLTVV.

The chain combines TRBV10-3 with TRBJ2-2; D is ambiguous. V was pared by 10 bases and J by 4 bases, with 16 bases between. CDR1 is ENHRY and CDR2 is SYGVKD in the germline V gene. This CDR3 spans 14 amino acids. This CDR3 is CATQPRDSTGELFF. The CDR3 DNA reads TGTGCCACTCAGCCTAGAGATAGCACCGGGGAGCTGTTTTTT.

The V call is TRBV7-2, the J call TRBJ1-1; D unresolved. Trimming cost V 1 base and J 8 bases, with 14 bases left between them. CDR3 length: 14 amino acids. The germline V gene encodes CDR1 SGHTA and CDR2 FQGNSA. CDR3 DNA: TGTGCCAGCAGCTTAGGTGCAGCCCTTGGAGAAGCTTTCTTT. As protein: CASSLGAALGEAFF.

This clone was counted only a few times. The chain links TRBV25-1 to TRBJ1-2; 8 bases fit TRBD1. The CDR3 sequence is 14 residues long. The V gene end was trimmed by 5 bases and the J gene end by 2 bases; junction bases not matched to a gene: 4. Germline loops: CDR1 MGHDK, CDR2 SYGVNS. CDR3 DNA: TGTGCCAGCAGTAGGACAGGGTTGAACTATGGCTACACCTTC. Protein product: CASSRTGLNYGYTF.